The 10 T cell receptor beta chains presented below share a single source sample, sequenced in a study of blood T cell repertoires in COVID-19. Sequencing was performed with immunoSEQ multiplex PCR; in TCRdb, only in-frame clones are kept and a portion is missing. This table holds more than 300,000 clones, more than 75% found once. Specimen: PBMCs or T cells enriched from blood (not recorded which). The source is a man aged 35 to 55 in a cohort exposed to, infected with or recovered from COVID-19 (not recorded which).

This clone was counted a few times. The V call is TRBV5-1, the J call TRBJ2-7; perhaps TRBD1 as D (5 bases). V lost 4 bases and J 5 bases, leaving 16 bases between the germline ends. This CDR3 has 14 amino acids. Germline assignment: CDR1 SGHRS and CDR2 YFSETQ. The CDR3 region is CASSPQGSHHEQYF. In nucleotides, the CDR3 is TGCGCCAGCAGCCCCCAGGGTTCTCACCACGAGCAGTACTTC.

This clone was seen a few times. In nucleotides, the CDR3 is TGTGCCAGCAGTCGGACAGGGTTCACTGAAGCTTTCTTT. This translates into CASSRTGFTEAFF. V gene TRBV6-2 or TRBV6-3 combines with J gene TRBJ1-1; 8 nucleotides match TRBD1. The length of the CDR3 is 13 residues. Trimming took 5 bases from V and 4 from J; bases not matched to a gene: 3. Germline V gene sequence: CDR1 MNHEY, CDR2 SVGEGT.

J is TRBJ2-1 and V is TRBV10-3, with TRBD2 identical over 12 bases. Per germline, CDR1 ENHRY and CDR2 SYGVKD. The junction had 7 bases not matched to a gene; V was cut back by 4 bases and J by 6 bases. The CDR3 is 16 amino acids. CDR3 nucleotides: TGTGCCATCAGTGCAGGACTAGCGGGGAGGATCAATGAGCAGTTCTTC. Encoded protein: CAISAGLAGRINEQFF.

This clone was found a few times. V and J are TRBV7-2 and TRBJ1-5; TRBD1 is a possible D gene (5 bases). Germline V gives CDR1 SGHTA, CDR2 FQGNSA. Trimming pared 6 bases from V and 0 bases from J, leaving 9 bases between. The CDR3 runs to 14 residues. The CDR3 protein is CASRATGSNQPQHF. The DNA for the CDR3 is TGTGCCAGCAGAGCAACAGGTAGCAATCAGCCCCAGCATTTT.

The chain recombines TRBV2 with TRBJ2-7, with TRBD2 identical over 8 bases. Germline V gene sequence: CDR1 SNHLY, CDR2 FYNNEI. The CDR3 totals 14 residues. With 7 bases clipped from V and 4 bases from J, the junction kept 9 bases outside the gene matches. The CDR3 region has the DNA TGTGCCAGCAAGGCGGGACTAGTCTTTTACGAGCAGTACTTC. It codes for CASKAGLVFYEQYF.

The rearrangement links TRBV15 to TRBJ2-2; perhaps TRBD1 as D (5 bases). Germline-derived CDR1 and CDR2 are LNHNV and YYDKDF (reference sequence). CDR3 size: 17 residues. V was clipped by 0 bases and J by 5 bases, with 16 bases between them. CDR3 sequence (DNA): TGTGCCACCAGCAGAGATTTCTCAGGGTACCTTACCGGGGAGCTGTTTTTT. Residues: CATSRDFSGYLTGELFF. The complete variable domain, with remaining parts taken from reference TRBV15 and TRBJ2-2, reads DAMVIQNPRYQVTQFGKPVTLSCSQTLNHNVMYWYQQKSSQAPKLLFHYYDKDFNNEADTPDNFQSRRPNTSFCFLDIRSPGLGDTAMYLCATSRDFSGYLTGELFFGEGSRLTVL.

V is TRBV7-2 and J is TRBJ1-3, with D tentatively TRBD1 (6 bases). Germline V lookup: CDR1 SGHTA, CDR2 FQGNSA. Trimming stripped 1 base from V and 0 bases from J, with 13 bases between. The CDR3 runs 17 residues. The CDR3 reads CASSLDFGQFSGNTIYF. The CDR3 nucleotides are TGTGCCAGCAGCTTAGACTTTGGACAGTTCTCTGGAAACACCATATATTTT.

This clone was seen only a few times. This sequence joins TRBV27 and TRBJ2-3; 12 bases are a match to TRBD1. The V segment lost 5 bases and the J segment 5 bases; nucleotides outside the gene matches: 5. CDR3 length equals 15 residues. Germline V gene data show CDR1 as MNHEY and CDR2 as SMNVEV (reference sequence). The chain's CDR3 is CASSTGTGGVDTQYF. Here the CDR3 DNA reads TGTGCCAGCAGTACCGGGACAGGGGGCGTAGATACGCAGTATTTT.

The CDR3 is CASSLRGQGIFDEQFF. The DNA of the CDR3 is TGTGCCAGCAGCTTGAGGGGACAGGGGATTTTCGATGAGCAGTTCTTC. V is TRBV13 and J is TRBJ2-1; 10 nucleotides line up with TRBD1. The CDR3 length is 16 residues. V shed 3 bases and J 8 bases; nucleotides not matched to a gene: 10. Germline V gene lookup returns CDR1 PRHDT and CDR2 FYEKMQ (reference sequence).

The V call is TRBV9, the J call TRBJ2-6; D is possibly TRBD2 (5 bases). This CDR3 has 13 amino acids. V lost 7 bases, J lost 3 bases, and 8 bases lay in between. Germline V gives CDR1 SGDLS, CDR2 YYNGEE. The CDR3, as DNA: TGTGCCAGCGATCGGGATGGGGCCAACGTCCTGACTTTC. It translates to CASDRDGANVLTF. Drawing the rest from reference TRBV9 and TRBJ2-6, the complete variable domain is DSGVTQTPKHLITATGQRVTLRCSPRSGDLSVYWYQQSLDQGLQFLIQYYNGEERAKGNILERFSAQQFPDLHSELNLSSLELGDSALYFCASDRDGANVLTFGAGSRLTVL.